Sequencing of this TCR beta chain was carried out in a study of blood T cell repertoires in COVID-19. The CDR3 has 14 amino acids. Losses at the gene ends were 6 bases for V and 8 bases for J; bases not matched to a gene: 6. Germline-derived CDR1 and CDR2 are SGHTA and FQGNSA. There are a few counts of this clone. Produced via immunoSEQ multiplex PCR; TCRdb's table is partial and in-frame only. Seen here are 180,000 or so clones, roughly 86% observed once, and the top ten hold roughly 5.9%. The genes are TRBV7-2 and TRBJ2-1; 11 nucleotides line up with TRBD1. The sequenced material came from PBMCs or T cells enriched from blood (not recorded which). The clonotype originates from a man between 40 and 49 years old with acute COVID-19. The CDR3 sequence: CASSRDRGRDEQFF. DNA for the CDR3: TGTGCCAGCAGTCGGGACAGGGGGAGGGATGAGCAGTTCTTC.